This T cell receptor beta chain was documented in a study of T cells in localized non-small cell lung cancer. Regarding the study as a whole: Elevated circulating T cell density in blood was associated with longer overall survival. Researchers found a median around 59 of the top 100 tumor clones in adjacent lung. Sequencing was restricted to one tumor region; therefore, heterogeneity remains possible.

Note on this clone: Antigen specificity is unknown.

This CDR3 has 14 amino acids. V gave up 1 base and J gave up 3 bases, with 9 bases separating them. Germline V lookup: CDR1 LNHNV, CDR2 YYDKDF (reference sequence). Using immunoSEQ multiplex PCR, the repertoire was profiled, and TCRdb retains in-frame clones only, with some absent. This table holds about 60,000 clones, about 90% found once. This specimen was peripheral blood, taken before any cancer treatment. V gene TRBV15 combines with J gene TRBJ1-2; D might be TRBD1 (6 bases). The TCR was taken from a woman between 35 and 75 years old with stage I lung adenocarcinoma. The CDR3 region is CATSRAGADYGYTF. The CDR3 DNA is TGTGCCACCAGCAGAGCAGGGGCGGACTATGGCTACACCTTC.